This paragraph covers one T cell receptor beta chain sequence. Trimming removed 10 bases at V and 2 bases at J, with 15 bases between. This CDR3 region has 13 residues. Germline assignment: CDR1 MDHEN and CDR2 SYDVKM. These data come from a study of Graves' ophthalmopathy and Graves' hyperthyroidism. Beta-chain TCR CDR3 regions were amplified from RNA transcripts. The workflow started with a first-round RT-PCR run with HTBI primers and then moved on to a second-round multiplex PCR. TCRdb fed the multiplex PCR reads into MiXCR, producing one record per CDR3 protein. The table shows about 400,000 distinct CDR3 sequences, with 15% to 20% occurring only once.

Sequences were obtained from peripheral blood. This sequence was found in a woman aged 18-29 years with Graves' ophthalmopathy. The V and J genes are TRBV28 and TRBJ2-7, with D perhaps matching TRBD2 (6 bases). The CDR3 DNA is TGTGCCACCGGAGCGGGCACCGCCTACGAGCAGTACTTC. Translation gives CATGAGTAYEQYF.